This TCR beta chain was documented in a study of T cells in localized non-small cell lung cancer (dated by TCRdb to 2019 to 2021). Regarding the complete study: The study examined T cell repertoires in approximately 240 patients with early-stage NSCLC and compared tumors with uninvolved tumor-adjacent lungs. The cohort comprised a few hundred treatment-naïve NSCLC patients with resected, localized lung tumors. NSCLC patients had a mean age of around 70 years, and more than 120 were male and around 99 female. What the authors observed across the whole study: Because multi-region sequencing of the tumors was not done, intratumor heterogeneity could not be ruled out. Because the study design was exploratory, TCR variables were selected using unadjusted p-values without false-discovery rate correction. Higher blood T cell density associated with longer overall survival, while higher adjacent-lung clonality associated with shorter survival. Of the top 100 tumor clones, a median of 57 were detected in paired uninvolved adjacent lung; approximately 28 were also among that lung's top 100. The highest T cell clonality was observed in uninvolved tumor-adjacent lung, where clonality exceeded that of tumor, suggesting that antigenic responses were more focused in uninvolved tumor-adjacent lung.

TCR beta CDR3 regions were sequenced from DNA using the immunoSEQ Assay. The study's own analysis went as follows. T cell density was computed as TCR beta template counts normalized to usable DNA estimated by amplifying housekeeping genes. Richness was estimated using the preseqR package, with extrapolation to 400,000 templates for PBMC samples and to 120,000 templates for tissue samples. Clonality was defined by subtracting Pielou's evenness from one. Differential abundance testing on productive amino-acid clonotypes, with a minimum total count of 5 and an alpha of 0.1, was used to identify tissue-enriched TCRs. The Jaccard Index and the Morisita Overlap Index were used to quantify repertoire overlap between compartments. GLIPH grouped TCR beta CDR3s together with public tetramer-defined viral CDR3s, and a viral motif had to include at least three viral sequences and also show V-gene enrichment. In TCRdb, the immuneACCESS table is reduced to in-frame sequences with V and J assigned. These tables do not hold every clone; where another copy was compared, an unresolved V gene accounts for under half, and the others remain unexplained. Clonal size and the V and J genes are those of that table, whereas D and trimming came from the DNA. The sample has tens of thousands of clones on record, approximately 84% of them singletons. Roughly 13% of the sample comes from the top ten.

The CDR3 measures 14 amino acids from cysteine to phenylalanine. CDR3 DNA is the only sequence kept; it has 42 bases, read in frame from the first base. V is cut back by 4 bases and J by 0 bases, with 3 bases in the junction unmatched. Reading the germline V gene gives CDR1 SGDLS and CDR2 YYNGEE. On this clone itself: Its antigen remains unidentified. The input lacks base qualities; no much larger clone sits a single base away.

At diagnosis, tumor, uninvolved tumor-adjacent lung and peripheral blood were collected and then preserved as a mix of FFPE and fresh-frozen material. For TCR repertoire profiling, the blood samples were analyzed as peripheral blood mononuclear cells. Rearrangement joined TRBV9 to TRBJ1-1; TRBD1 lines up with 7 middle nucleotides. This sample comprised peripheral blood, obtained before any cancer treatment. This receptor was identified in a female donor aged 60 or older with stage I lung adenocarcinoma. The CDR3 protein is CASSPDRVNTEAFF. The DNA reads TGTGCCAGCAGCCCCGACAGGGTGAACACTGAAGCTTTCTTT.